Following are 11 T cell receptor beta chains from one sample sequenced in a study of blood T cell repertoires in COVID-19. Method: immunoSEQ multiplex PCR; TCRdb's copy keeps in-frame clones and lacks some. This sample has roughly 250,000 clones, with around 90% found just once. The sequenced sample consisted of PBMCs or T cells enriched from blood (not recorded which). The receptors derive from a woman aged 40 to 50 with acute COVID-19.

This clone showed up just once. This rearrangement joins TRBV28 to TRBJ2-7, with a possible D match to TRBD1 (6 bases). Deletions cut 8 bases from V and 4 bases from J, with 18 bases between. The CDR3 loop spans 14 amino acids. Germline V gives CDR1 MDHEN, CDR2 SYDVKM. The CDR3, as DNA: TGTGCCAGCGGGGCAGGGGCGCTTGTTTACGAGCAGTACTTC. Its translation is CASGAGALVYEQYF.

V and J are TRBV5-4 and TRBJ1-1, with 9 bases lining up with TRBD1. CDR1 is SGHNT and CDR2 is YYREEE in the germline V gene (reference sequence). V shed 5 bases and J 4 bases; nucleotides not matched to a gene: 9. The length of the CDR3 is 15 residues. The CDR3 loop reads CASRAGTGLGTEAFF. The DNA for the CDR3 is TGTGCCAGCAGAGCCGGGACAGGGTTAGGCACTGAAGCTTTCTTT.

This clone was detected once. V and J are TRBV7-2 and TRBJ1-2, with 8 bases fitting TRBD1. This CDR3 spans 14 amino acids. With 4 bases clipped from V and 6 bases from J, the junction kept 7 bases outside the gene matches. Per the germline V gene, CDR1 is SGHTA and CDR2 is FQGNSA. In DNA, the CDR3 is TGTGCCAGCAGCTCGTTCAGGGGGCCTAATGGCTACACCTTC. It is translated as CASSSFRGPNGYTF.

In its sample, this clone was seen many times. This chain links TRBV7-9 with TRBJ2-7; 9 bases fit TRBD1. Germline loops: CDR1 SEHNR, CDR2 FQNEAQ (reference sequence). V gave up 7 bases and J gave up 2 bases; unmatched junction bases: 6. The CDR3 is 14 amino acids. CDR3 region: CASTGTGPTYEQYF. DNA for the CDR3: TGTGCCAGCACAGGGACAGGGCCGACCTACGAGCAGTACTTC.

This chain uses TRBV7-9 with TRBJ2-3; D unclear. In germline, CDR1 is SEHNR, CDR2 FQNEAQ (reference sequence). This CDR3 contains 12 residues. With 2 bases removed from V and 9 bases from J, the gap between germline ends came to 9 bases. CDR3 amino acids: CASSLLGYTQYF. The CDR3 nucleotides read TGTGCCAGCAGCTTACTAGGTTACACGCAGTATTTT.

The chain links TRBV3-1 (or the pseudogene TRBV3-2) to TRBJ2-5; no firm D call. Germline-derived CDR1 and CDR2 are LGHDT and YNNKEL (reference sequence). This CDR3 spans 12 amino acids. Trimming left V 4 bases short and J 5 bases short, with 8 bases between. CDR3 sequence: CASSPLGETQYF. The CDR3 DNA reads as TGTGCCAGCAGCCCCCTCGGGGAGACCCAGTACTTC.

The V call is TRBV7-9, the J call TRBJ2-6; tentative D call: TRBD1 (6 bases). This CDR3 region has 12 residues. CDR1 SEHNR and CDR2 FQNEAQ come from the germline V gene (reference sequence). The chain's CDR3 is CATGTGANVLTF. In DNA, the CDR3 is TGTGCAACAGGGACTGGGGCCAACGTCCTGACTTTC.

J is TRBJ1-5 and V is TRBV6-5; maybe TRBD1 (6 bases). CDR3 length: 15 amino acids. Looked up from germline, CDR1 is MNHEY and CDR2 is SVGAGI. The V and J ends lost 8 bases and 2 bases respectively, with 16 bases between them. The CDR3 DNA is TGTGCCAGCCTTAGGACAGTCGGACGCAATCAGCCCCAGCATTTT. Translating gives CASLRTVGRNQPQHF.

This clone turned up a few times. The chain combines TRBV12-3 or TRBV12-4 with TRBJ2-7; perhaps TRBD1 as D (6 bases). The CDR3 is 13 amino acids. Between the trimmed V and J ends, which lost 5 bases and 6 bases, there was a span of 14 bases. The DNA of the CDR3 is TGTGCCAGCAGTCATACTACAGGGACCGAGCAGTACTTC. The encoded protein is CASSHTTGTEQYF.

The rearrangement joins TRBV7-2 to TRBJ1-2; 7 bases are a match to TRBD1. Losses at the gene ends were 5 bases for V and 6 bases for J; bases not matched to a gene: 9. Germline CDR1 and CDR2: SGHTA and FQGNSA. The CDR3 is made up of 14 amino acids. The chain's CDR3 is CASSPADRENGYTF. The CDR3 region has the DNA TGTGCCAGCAGCCCCGCCGACAGGGAAAATGGCTACACCTTC.

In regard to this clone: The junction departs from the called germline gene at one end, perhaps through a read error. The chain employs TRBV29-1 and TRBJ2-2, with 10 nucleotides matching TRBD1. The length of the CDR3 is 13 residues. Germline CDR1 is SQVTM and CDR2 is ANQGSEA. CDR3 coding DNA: TGCAGCTTTGACAGGGGGCATACCGGGGAGCTGTTTTTT. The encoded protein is CSFDRGHTGELFF.